Here is one TCR beta chain with its context. Its antigen is not identified. These data come from a study of cytomegalovirus exposure and HLA in healthy donors. Study-level points and caveats: In a later analysis, compared with equally common non-associated chains, HLA-associated beta chains were more expanded. Researchers counted approximately 160 TCR beta chains as cytomegalovirus-associated.

Trimming took off 1 base at V and 2 bases at J, with 8 bases between the two ends. The CDR3 is 14 amino acids. The germline V gene has CDR1 SEHNR and CDR2 FQNEAQ (reference sequence). 13 Jbeta primers and 60 Vbeta primers were used for the PCR. This table comes from immunoSEQ multiplex PCR, and its TCRdb copy is limited to in-frame clones, with some not included. The table lists 150,000 to 180,000 clones, around 81% of them singletons. The rearrangement links TRBV7-9 to TRBJ1-2; the D gene is possibly TRBD1 (5 bases). This receptor was obtained from a woman aged 40 to 49 in good health and CMV-seropositive. The specimen sequenced was PBMCs. The CDR3 region is CASSLVRENYGYTF. The CDR3 DNA follows: TGTGCCAGCAGCTTAGTCAGGGAAAACTATGGCTACACCTTC.